The clone carrying this TCR beta chain was recorded only once. Its antigen is unknown. Germline V gene lookup returns CDR1 KGHSH and CDR2 LQKENI. CDR3 size: 13 residues. The V and J ends lost 2 bases and 4 bases respectively, with 8 bases between them. This record comes from a study of siplizumab effects on memory and regulatory T cells. Study-wide results and limits: Among mappable alloreactive CD4+ clones, the Treg-derived fraction averaged 68.8% with siplizumab versus about 26% in controls. The study found that siplizumab significantly reduced alloreactive sequences traceable to unstimulated CD4+ memory cells. Roughly 80-96% of proliferating clones (CD4+ or CD8+) could not be assigned a naive or memory phenotype. It seemed that naive T cells were more diverse than memory cells and were major contributors to the alloresponse.

Assay: immunoSEQ multiplex PCR; the TCRdb copy retains only in-frame clones and omits some. This sample carries about 120,000 clones, 93% of them seen once, and the ten largest clones take roughly 0.16%. The chain recombines TRBV18 with TRBJ2-5; D is perhaps TRBD1 (6 bases). Sequencing input: non-Treg CD4+ T cells sorted from blood. The sequence derives from a human donor in good health. The CDR3 sequence is CASSPDRRETQYF. DNA for the CDR3: TGTGCCAGCTCACCAGACAGGCGAGAGACCCAGTACTTC.